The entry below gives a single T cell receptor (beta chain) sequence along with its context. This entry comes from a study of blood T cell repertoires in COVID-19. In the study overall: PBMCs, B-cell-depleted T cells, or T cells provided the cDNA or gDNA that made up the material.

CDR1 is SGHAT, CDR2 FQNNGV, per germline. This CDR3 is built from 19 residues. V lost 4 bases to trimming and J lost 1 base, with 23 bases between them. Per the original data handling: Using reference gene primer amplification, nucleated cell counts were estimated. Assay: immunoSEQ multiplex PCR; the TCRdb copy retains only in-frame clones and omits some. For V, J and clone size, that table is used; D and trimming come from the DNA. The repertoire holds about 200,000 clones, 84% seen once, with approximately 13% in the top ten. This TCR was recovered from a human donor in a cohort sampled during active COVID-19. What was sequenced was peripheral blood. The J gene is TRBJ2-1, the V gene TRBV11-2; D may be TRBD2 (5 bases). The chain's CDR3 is CASSSPAAEGILSYNEQFF. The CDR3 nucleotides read TGTGCCAGCAGCTCTCCGGCGGCCGAGGGAATCCTTTCCTACAATGAGCAGTTCTTC.